This T cell receptor (beta chain) was captured by sequencing in a study of T-cell memory formation after mild COVID-19 (dated by TCRdb to the early 2020s). For context, the study as a whole: Most TCR sequence clusters were specific to one of the two donors. T-cell clones expanding and contracting after mild COVID-19 in two donors were tracked by longitudinal TCRalpha and TCRbeta repertoire sequencing. The cohort comprised two young, previously healthy adult volunteers, one female and one male.

TCRdb names Illumina NovaSeq 6000 as the instrument used. TCRalpha and TCRbeta cDNA libraries were built by 5'RACE with constant-segment primers, adding sample barcodes and unique molecular identifiers. Trizol reagent was used to extract RNA from every sample. The libraries were amplified in two PCR steps, and the second step added a second sample barcode and Illumina TruSeq adapters. Sequencing of libraries was performed on an Illumina NovaSeq with 2 x 150 bp paired-end reads. The study's processing was this. Reads were demultiplexed and collapsed into UMI-guided consensus sequences with migec v1.2.7. Using mixcr v2.1.11, the UMI consensuses were aligned to TRA and TRB V and J templates and assembled into clonotypes. Clonotypes were classified as expanded or contracted when called significant by both edgeR and NoisET, with noise models trained on biological replicates. For edgeR calls, the cutoffs were a false discovery rate-adjusted p below 0.01 and a log2 fold-change threshold of 1. As an exploratory analysis of dynamics, PCA with hierarchical clustering was applied to max-normalized trajectories of the 1000 most abundant clonotypes. Separately sequenced CD4+ and CD8+ repertoires were used to assign a CD4 or CD8 phenotype to each responding clone. TCRdb reprocessing: public reads trimmed at Q25 with fastp, clones called with MiXCR, in-frame beta chains kept. Entries that share a CDR3 protein sequence are merged under the most common genes and DNA. The V and J calls and clone size come from TCRdb's table, not from the authors' own analysis. The sample data list approximately 100,000 distinct CDR3 sequences, and 15% to 20% of these were observed just once. The ten largest clones represent 28% of the sample.

Ficoll-Paque density gradient centrifugation was the method used to isolate PBMCs. This clonotype showed up just a few times. Its antigen target is currently unknown. No base qualities exist here, and no much larger clone lies one base off it. Trimming removed 7 bases from V and 6 bases from J; the gene matches leave 6 bases unexplained. The CDR3 runs 13 amino acids, cysteine and phenylalanine included. The entry retains the CDR3 DNA only, 39 bases that are in frame from base 1. What the study reported, not specific to this receptor: The second-wave clones that peaked on day 37 were not confirmed to be SARS-CoV-2 specific. The detection of some responding clones in pre-infection memory suggests that pre-existing cross-reactive memory T cells joined the SARS-CoV-2 response. Contracting CD4+ clones were located mainly in the CM and EM memory subsets, whereas CD8+ clones were found to be enriched in EMRA. Only two mild cases were covered by the study, and larger cohorts that include severe cases with pre-infection samples were considered necessary. Balanced CD4/CD8 phenotypes were observed for clones contracting from day 15 to 85, whereas a bias towards CD4+ was observed for a second wave of clones expanding from day 15 to 37.

The rearranged segments are TRBV12-3 or TRBV12-4 and TRBJ2-3, with 8 bases aligning to TRBD1. This clonotype was sampled from an adult woman who had mild COVID-19 (a few samples of this study predate the infection). The sample titles of this study are shuffled in the database, so cell type and time point are left out; the donor was told from shared clones. Specimen: PBMCs or a T cell subset sorted from them (not recorded which). This receptor carries the CDR3 CASTRGHWDTQYF. The DNA sequence reads TGTGCCAGCACCAGGGGGCATTGGGATACGCAGTATTTT.